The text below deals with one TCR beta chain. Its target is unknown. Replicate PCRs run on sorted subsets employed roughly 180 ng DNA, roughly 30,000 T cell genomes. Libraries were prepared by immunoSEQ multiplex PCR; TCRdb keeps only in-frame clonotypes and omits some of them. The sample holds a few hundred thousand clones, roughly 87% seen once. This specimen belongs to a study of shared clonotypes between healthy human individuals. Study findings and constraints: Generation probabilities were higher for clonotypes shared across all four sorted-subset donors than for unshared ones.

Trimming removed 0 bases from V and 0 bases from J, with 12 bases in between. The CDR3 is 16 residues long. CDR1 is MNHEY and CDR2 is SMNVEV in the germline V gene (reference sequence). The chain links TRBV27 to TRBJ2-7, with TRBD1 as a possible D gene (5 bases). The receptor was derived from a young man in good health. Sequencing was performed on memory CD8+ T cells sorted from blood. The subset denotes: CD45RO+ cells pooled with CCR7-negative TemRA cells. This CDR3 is CASSLSRGPSSYEQYF. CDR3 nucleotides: TGTGCCAGCAGTTTATCAAGGGGTCCGAGCTCCTACGAGCAGTACTTC.